Ten or more counts support the clone carrying this TCR beta chain. Its cognate antigen is unknown. The data stem from a study of regulatory T cells in long-lasting Graves disease. About the study: With positive TSH receptor antibodies and over 5 years of antithyroid drugs, Graves' disease was considered persistent. Findings and limits, study-wide: Patients with persistent disease showed a bias toward TRBV28, TRBJ1-2 and TRBJ2-5.

The ends were cut back, 10 bases at V and 5 bases at J, with 15 bases in the middle. Germline V gene lookup returns CDR1 MNHEY and CDR2 SVGEGT. The length of the CDR3 is 12 residues. Time point described: persistent/refractory GD, antithyroid drugs over 5 years with positive TRAb. The authors made the TCR library using RNA they extracted from PBMCs. Libraries of TCR beta came from iRepertoire HTBI primers plus Arm-PCR of CDR3 regions. In the original analysis: Throughout the samples, researchers identified roughly 57 TRBV and around 15 TRBJ segments. MiXCR, run by TCRdb on the multiplex PCR reads, gives a single entry per CDR3 protein. What appears here as the V and J calls and clone size reflects TCRdb's work, not the paper's. The profile shows roughly 400,000 distinct CDR3 sequences, around 20% of them singletons.

The sample here was peripheral blood mononuclear cells (PBMCs), taken when the disease was refractory, from a patient treated with antithyroid drugs. The rearrangement joins TRBV6-2 or TRBV6-3 to TRBJ2-7, with a weak D call TRBD2 (6 bases). The source is a female donor with Graves disease. The CDR3: CATRGRYDEQYF. The CDR3 coding sequence is TGTGCCACCCGGGGGAGGTATGACGAGCAGTACTTC.